The clone carrying this T cell receptor (beta chain) was counted only a few times. What it binds is unknown. Both 60 Vbeta primers and 13 Jbeta primers went into the PCR. The method was immunoSEQ multiplex PCR; TCRdb's version includes in-frame clones alone and lacks a portion of them. The data hold more than 110,000 clones, with just under 85% observed a single time. This record belongs to a study of cytomegalovirus exposure and HLA in healthy donors. Study-level points and caveats: The records held CMV serostatus as the only immune exposure information.

The CDR3 has 14 residues. Germline V CDR1 and CDR2: SGHRS, YFSETQ. V shed 8 bases and J 9 bases; nucleotides not matched to a gene: 10. The sequencing sample was made of PBMCs. V and J are TRBV5-1 and TRBJ2-1, with 11 nucleotides matching TRBD1. The sequence came from a man aged 40-50 years in good health and CMV-seropositive. Here the CDR3 reads CASISGQGEPEQFF. The CDR3 nucleotides are TGCGCCAGTATCTCGGGACAGGGGGAACCTGAGCAGTTCTTC.